Listed here are 20 T cell receptor beta chains from one sample, sequenced in a study of identical twins. TCRdb re-analysed the 5' RACE reads in MiXCR, keeping a single row per CDR3 protein. The sample has hundreds of thousands of distinct CDR3 sequences; approximately 6% are singletons. The sample taken for sequencing was naive T cells sorted from blood. All receptors come from a man aged 18 to 30 in good health.

Ten or more counts support this clonotype. V gene TRBV5-6 combines with J gene TRBJ2-5; D possibly matches TRBD1 or TRBD2 (5 bases each). The CDR3 contains 16 residues. Germline CDR1 is SGHDT and CDR2 is YYEEEE. V was clipped by 3 bases and J by 5 bases, with 20 bases between them. The CDR3 here is CASSSGQGRVWETQYF. The CDR3 nucleotides are TGTGCCAGCAGCTCCGGTCAGGGACGGGTATGGGAGACCCAGTACTTC. Full variable domain (rest looked up from reference TRBV5-6 and TRBJ2-5): DAGVTQSPTHLIKTRGQQVTLRCSPKSGHDTVSWYQQALGQGPQFIFQYYEEEERQRGNFPDRFSGHQFPNYSSELNVNALLLGDSALYLCASSSGQGRVWETQYFGPGTRLLVL.

This clonotype appeared many times. The J gene is TRBJ2-4, the V gene TRBV29-1; 7 bases are a match to TRBD1. Germline CDR1 is SQVTM and CDR2 is ANQGSEA. The CDR3 runs to 13 residues. V gave up 6 bases and J gave up 2 bases; unmatched junction bases: 4. DNA of the CDR3: TGCAGCGTCCTGGGACAGTCCAAAAACATTCAGTACTTC. Translating it yields CSVLGQSKNIQYF.

This clonotype was seen repeatedly, ten times or more. The CDR3 nucleotides read TGTGCCAGCAGCTTGGGGGTCACTGCGGGCTCCTACAATGAGCAGTTCTTC. It specifies CASSLGVTAGSYNEQFF. The chain couples TRBV7-9 to TRBJ2-1; TRBD1 or TRBD2 may be the D gene (5 bases each). V shed 3 bases and J shed 0 bases, with 15 bases lying between them. CDR1 SEHNR and CDR2 FQNEAQ come from the germline V gene (reference sequence). CDR3 length: 17 amino acids.

This clonotype was picked up many times. The V and J genes are TRBV12-3 or TRBV12-4 and TRBJ2-1; D is perhaps TRBD2 (6 bases). The CDR3 runs to 14 residues. Trimming left V 2 bases short and J 5 bases short, with 10 bases between. For the CDR3, the DNA is TGTGCCAGCAGTTTAATGGGGGGTAACAATGAGCAGTTCTTC. Amino acid sequence: CASSLMGGNNEQFF.

This chain joins TRBV25-1 and TRBJ1-2; D is undetermined. Per the germline V gene, CDR1 is MGHDK and CDR2 is SYGVNS. The germline V and J ends were trimmed by 3 bases and 3 bases, with 11 bases remaining between them. The CDR3 is 14 amino acids. In nucleotides, the CDR3 is TGTGCCAGCAGTGAGGGCAGCGTCGACTATGGCTACACCTTC. Its translation: CASSEGSVDYGYTF.

In this sample, this clonotype turned up many times. The J gene is TRBJ2-7, the V gene TRBV6-2 or TRBV6-3, with D possibly matching TRBD1 (5 bases). Between the trimmed V and J ends, which lost 0 bases and 2 bases, there was a span of 5 bases. CDR1 and CDR2 (germline): MNHEY, SVGEGT. This CDR3 is 13 amino acids long. The CDR3 loop is CASSYSDTYEQYF. DNA for the CDR3: TGTGCCAGCAGTTACTCGGACACCTACGAGCAGTACTTC.

This clonotype was detected a few times. The chain has TRBV6-1 and TRBJ2-1; 11 bases line up with TRBD2. With 3 bases clipped from V and 3 bases from J, the junction kept 10 bases outside the gene matches. CDR1 and CDR2 from the germline V gene are MNHNS and SASEGT. The CDR3 sequence is 18 residues long. The CDR3 DNA is TGTGCCAGCAGTGACCGGCGTTGGGGACTAGCGGTCTACAATGAGCAGTTCTTC. This gives the protein CASSDRRWGLAVYNEQFF.

A remark on this clonotype: The junction differs from germline at one of its ends, possibly a read error. This rearrangement joins TRBV20-1 to TRBJ2-1, with D maybe TRBD1 (6 bases). CDR3 length: 17 residues. Germline CDR1 is DFQATT and CDR2 is SNEGSKA (reference sequence). CDR3 region: CSARDKVAGQLYNGQFF. DNA for the CDR3: TGCAGTGCTAGAGATAAGGTTGCCGGACAGCTCTACAATGGGCAGTTCTTC.

This clonotype was seen at least ten times. The CDR3 region is CSVEGGAVSYNEQFF. The CDR3 DNA is TGCAGCGTTGAAGGAGGGGCGGTGTCCTACAATGAGCAGTTCTTC. The chain recombines TRBV29-1 with TRBJ2-1, with D tentatively TRBD1 or TRBD2 (5 bases each). V was trimmed by 1 base and J by 1 base, leaving 11 bases between them. The germline V gene encodes CDR1 SQVTM and CDR2 ANQGSEA. The CDR3 totals 15 residues.

This clonotype was counted at least ten times. V gene TRBV10-1 combines with J gene TRBJ1-4; no clear D. Trimming cost V 8 bases and J 6 bases, with 10 bases left between them. CDR3 length equals 12 residues. Germline V lookup: CDR1 WNHNN, CDR2 SYGVQD (reference sequence). The CDR3 DNA is TGCGCCAGCCGACGGTTGGATGAAAAACTGTTTTTT. The encoded protein is CASRRLDEKLFF.

This clonotype was observed at least ten times. V gene TRBV4-1 combines with J gene TRBJ2-4; D gene unclear. CDR3 length equals 15 residues. V was pared by 4 bases and J by 0 bases, with 10 bases between. In germline, CDR1 is MGHRA, CDR2 YSYEKL. CDR3 coding DNA: TGCGCCAGCAGCCTGAATTTACTAGCCAAAAACATTCAGTACTTC. As protein: CASSLNLLAKNIQYF.

This clonotype was detected ten times or more. The genes are TRBV5-5 and TRBJ2-3; TRBD2 might be the D (5 bases). Germline assignment: CDR1 SGHKS and CDR2 YYEKEE (reference sequence). The germline V and J ends were trimmed by 0 bases and 1 base, with 9 bases remaining between them. CDR3 size: 15 residues. The CDR3 coding sequence is TGTGCCAGCAGCTTGGGAACTAGGGGCACAGATACGCAGTATTTT. Translated, it gives CASSLGTRGTDTQYF. The full variable domain, its missing parts supplied by reference TRBV5-5 and TRBJ2-3, is DAGVTQSPTHLIKTRGQQVTLRCSPISGHKSVSWYQQVLGQGPQFIFQYYEKEERGRGNFPDRFSARQFPNYSSELNVNALLLGDSALYLCASSLGTRGTDTQYFGPGTRLTVL.

This clonotype was counted a few times. The chain employs TRBV7-2 and TRBJ1-1, with 7 bases aligning to TRBD1. CDR1 is SGHTA, CDR2 FQGNSA, per germline. V shed 3 bases and J 1 base; nucleotides not matched to a gene: 5. This CDR3 comprises 15 residues. For the CDR3, the DNA is TGTGCCAGCAGCTTTTCCGGGACAGAGAACACTGAAGCTTTCTTT. It is translated as CASSFSGTENTEAFF.

The table lists this clonotype with many counts. For the CDR3, the DNA is TGCGCCAGCAGTACCGGACAGAACACAGATACGCAGTATTTT. It yields the protein CASSTGQNTDTQYF. The V gene is TRBV5-1, the J gene TRBJ2-3, with TRBD1 as a possible D gene (6 bases). Germline V CDR1 and CDR2: SGHRS, YFSETQ. This CDR3 contains 14 residues. Trimming cost V 5 bases and J 2 bases, with 12 bases left between them.

A note on this clonotype: The CDR3 end shows no conserved phenylalanine or tryptophan, and so a read error is likely. Because the CDR3's place on the DNA is in doubt, the DNA is left out and the CDR3 is given as listed by TCRdb. The chain uses TRBV7-2 and TRBJ1-6. Termini included, the CDR3 measures 14 amino acids. Per the germline V gene, CDR1 is SGHTA and CDR2 is FQGNSA. CDR3 sequence: CASSWKDVGSPHLL.

This clonotype was counted only a few times. This chain connects TRBV12-3 or TRBV12-4 to TRBJ2-1, with TRBD2 identical over 9 bases. V gave up 6 bases and J gave up 3 bases; unmatched junction bases: 6. The CDR3 has 15 amino acids. CDR3 sequence: CASSRQREVYNEQFF. The DNA of the CDR3 is TGTGCCAGCAGCCGCCAGCGGGAGGTCTACAATGAGCAGTTCTTC.

This clonotype was seen ten or more times. This chain links TRBV10-3 with TRBJ2-4; 8 bases align to TRBD1. This CDR3 region has 13 residues. Trimming cost V 6 bases and J 5 bases; bases outside gene matches: 3. Germline loops: CDR1 ENHRY, CDR2 SYGVKD. The CDR3 here is CAIRSGGQNIQYF. CDR3 sequence (DNA): TGTGCCATCAGATCAGGGGGCCAAAACATTCAGTACTTC.

This rearrangement joins TRBV12-3 or TRBV12-4 to TRBJ2-1; D may be TRBD1 (5 bases). The CDR3 covers 14 residues. Trimming stripped 3 bases from V and 2 bases from J, with 8 bases between. The CDR3 DNA sequence: TGTGCCAGCAGTTTTGGGGCCACCTACAATGAGCAGTTCTTC. This encodes CASSFGATYNEQFF.

The chain has TRBV6-2 or TRBV6-3 and TRBJ2-7; TRBD2 might be the D (5 bases). The CDR3 sequence is 15 residues long. Germline V gives CDR1 MNHEY, CDR2 SVGEGT. V lost 7 bases to trimming and J lost 7 bases, with 23 bases between them. The DNA for the CDR3 is TGTGCCAGCACTAGAAGCATCACTCCCCCGGGGGAGCAGTACTTC. It yields the protein CASTRSITPPGEQYF.

This clonotype was observed many times. The V and J genes are TRBV7-2 and TRBJ2-7; possible D gene TRBD2, 6 bases. Trimming left V 7 bases short and J 4 bases short, with 14 bases between. The CDR3 is 13 amino acids. In germline, CDR1 is SGHTA, CDR2 FQGNSA. The CDR3 sequence is CASTTLEGYEQYF. The CDR3 DNA follows: TGTGCCAGCACCACCCTGGAGGGGTACGAGCAGTACTTC.